Below are 26 T cell receptor beta chains sequenced from a single sample in a study of human T cells and chemical hapten exposure. TCRdb reprocessed the RACE reads via MiXCR and lists one record per CDR3 protein. In the table there are roughly 120,000 distinct CDR3 sequences, 9% to 14% of which are singletons. Specified time point: patch test 1, 2 weeks after DPC sensitization. Treatment specified: therapeutic diphenylcyclopropenone sensitization with weekly scalp DPC. The starting material was whole blood, obtained in connection with sensitization to the hapten diphenylcyclopropenone (DPC). Every receptor here comes from a woman in her 50s with alopecia areata. Some clones in this sample may be carry-over from other donors' samples.

In nucleotides, the CDR3 is TGTGCCAGCAGAAAATCAGGGTCCGGGGAGCTGTTTTTT. Residues: CASRKSGSGELFF. The V gene is TRBV7-2, the J gene TRBJ2-2, with a weak D call TRBD1 (5 bases). The CDR3 is 13 amino acids. Germline CDR1 and CDR2: SGHTA and FQGNSA. Trimming left V 6 bases short and J 6 bases short, with 11 bases between. The variable domain in full, completed from reference TRBV7-2 and TRBJ2-2, reads GAGVSQSPSNKVTEKGKDVELRCDPISGHTALYWYRQSLGQGLEFLIYFQGNSAPDKSGLPSDRFSAERTGGSVSTLTIQRTQQEDSAVYLCASRKSGSGELFFGEGSRLTVL.

This clonotype was counted only a few times. The V and J genes are TRBV12-3 or TRBV12-4 and TRBJ1-5; TRBD1 is a possible D gene (5 bases). V lost 7 bases and J 2 bases, leaving 12 bases between the germline ends. There are 14 residues in the CDR3. Written as DNA, the CDR3 is TGTGCCAGCACCCGACAGAGGGGCAATCAGCCCCAGCATTTT. It codes for CASTRQRGNQPQHF.

About this clonotype itself: A much larger clonotype is one base distant, so this may be a read error. The chain couples TRBV5-4 to TRBJ2-3; D might be TRBD2 (6 bases). Germline V lookup: CDR1 SGHNT, CDR2 YYREEE (reference sequence). Trimming cost V 0 bases and J 9 bases, with 17 bases left between them. The CDR3 has 15 residues. CDR3: CASSLGGTLSGTQYF. CDR3 nucleotide sequence: TGTGCCAGCAGCTTGGGGGGGACTTTGTCGGGCACGCAGTATTTT.

This clonotype was recorded a few times. The V call is TRBV7-9, the J call TRBJ1-4; D unclear. Germline loops: CDR1 SEHNR, CDR2 FQNEAQ (reference sequence). V shed 1 base and J shed 5 bases, with 8 bases lying between them. This CDR3 contains 14 residues. The CDR3, as DNA: TGTGCCAGCAGCTTAGAACAGTTGAATGAAAAACTGTTTTTT. Translation: CASSLEQLNEKLFF.

This clonotype was seen a few times. CDR3 protein: CASSVGTSGGETQYF. CDR3 bases: TGCGCCAGCAGTGTTGGGACTAGCGGGGGCGAGACCCAGTACTTC. V usage is TRBV10-2 and J usage is TRBJ2-5; 14 nucleotides agree with TRBD2. The CDR3 has 15 amino acids. Germline V lookup: CDR1 WSHSY, CDR2 SAAADI. Trimming cost V 4 bases and J 5 bases; bases outside gene matches: 3.

This clonotype has at least ten counts. The rearrangement joins TRBV29-1 to TRBJ2-3; 7 bases are shared with TRBD1. Germline V lookup: CDR1 SQVTM, CDR2 ANQGSEA. V lost 1 base, J lost 6 bases, and 4 bases stayed unmatched. The CDR3 runs 13 residues. DNA for the CDR3: TGCAGCGTTGAAGGACAGGGATCCGATACGCAGTATTTT. It translates to CSVEGQGSDTQYF.

This clonotype appeared many times. The chain carries TRBV4-2 and TRBJ2-3, with 10 bases matching TRBD2. The V gene's germline CDR1 is LGHNA and CDR2 YNFKEQ. The junction had 10 bases not matched to a gene; V was cut back by 0 bases and J by 7 bases. The CDR3 contains 17 residues. CDR3 sequence: CASSQEVAAGGRNTQYF. CDR3 DNA sequence: TGTGCCAGCAGCCAAGAGGTTGCAGCGGGAGGGCGAAATACGCAGTATTTT.

This clonotype was found many times. The chain carries TRBV6-6 and TRBJ1-3; possibly TRBD1 for D (6 bases). CDR3 length: 15 amino acids. Germline lookup yields CDR1 MNHNY and CDR2 SVGAGI (reference sequence). V shed 1 base and J shed 9 bases, with 16 bases lying between them. The CDR3 loop reads CASSYFRGDGGTIYF. For the CDR3, the DNA is TGTGCCAGCAGTTACTTCAGGGGTGACGGAGGCACCATATATTTT.

This clonotype was observed many times. The junction differs from germline at one of its ends, possibly a read error. The V call is TRBV6-2 or TRBV6-3, the J call TRBJ2-5; D not certain. CDR3 length equals 12 residues. Germline CDR1 and CDR2: MNHEY and SVGEGT. CDR3 residues: CASKDPQKTQYF. CDR3 coding DNA: TGTGCCAGCAAGGACCCCCAAAAGACCCAGTACTTC.

The chain is built from TRBV20-1 and TRBJ2-7; D uncertain. The V gene's germline CDR1 is DFQATT and CDR2 SNEGSKA (reference sequence). The CDR3 covers 13 residues. Trimming pared 0 bases from V and 5 bases from J, leaving 11 bases between. The CDR3 region has the DNA TGCAGTGCTAGAGAGGGCTGGAGCAACGAGCAGTACTTC. Translated, it gives CSAREGWSNEQYF.

In the case of this clonotype: The germline gene is not matched at one end of the junction; a read error may be the cause. The chain couples TRBV29-1 to TRBJ1-3; D remains ambiguous. Germline V lookup: CDR1 SQVTM, CDR2 ANQGSEA. CDR3 length: 12 amino acids. This chain's CDR3 is CSGEYSGNTIYF. CDR3 nucleotide sequence: TGCAGCGGTGAATACTCTGGAAACACCATATATTTT.

This clonotype was found a few times. The CDR3 DNA follows: TGCGCCAGCAGGTTAAATGGGGCCAGTCAAGAGACCCAGTACTTC. It codes for CASRLNGASQETQYF. The chain recombines TRBV5-1 with TRBJ2-5; a possible D gene is TRBD1 (5 bases). V lost 5 bases to trimming and J lost 2 bases, with 16 bases between them. The CDR3 is 15 amino acids. Germline values: CDR1 SGHRS, CDR2 YFSETQ.

This clonotype appeared a few times. V usage is TRBV10-3 and J usage is TRBJ1-5; a possible D gene is TRBD1 (5 bases). CDR3 size: 16 residues. Trimming pared 8 bases from V and 1 base from J, leaving 18 bases between. CDR1 ENHRY and CDR2 SYGVKD come from the germline V gene. The CDR3 spells CAIGSGPGGSNQPQHF. The DNA of the CDR3 is TGTGCCATCGGGAGCGGACCCGGGGGGAGCAATCAGCCCCAGCATTTT.

This clonotype was recorded at least ten times. The chain has TRBV28 and TRBJ2-4, with D perhaps being TRBD1 or TRBD2 (6 bases each). Trimming pared 5 bases from V and 3 bases from J, leaving 14 bases between. Germline values: CDR1 MDHEN, CDR2 SYDVKM. The CDR3 length is 15 residues. CDR3 protein: CASSDGGEGKNIQYF. CDR3 nucleotide sequence: TGTGCCAGCAGTGACGGGGGCGAAGGCAAAAACATTCAGTACTTC.

This clonotype was counted at least ten times. The chain links TRBV11-2 to TRBJ1-1; no clear D. The CDR3 covers 13 residues. The V end lost 3 bases, the J end lost 1 base, and 6 bases lay between the germline ends. Germline V gene data show CDR1 as SGHAT and CDR2 as FQNNGV. CDR3: CASSFSGNTEAFF. DNA for the CDR3: TGTGCCAGCAGCTTTAGCGGGAACACTGAAGCTTTCTTT.

This clonotype occurred many times. The V gene is TRBV11-2, the J gene TRBJ2-6; D call uncertain. This CDR3 is built from 15 residues. V was cut by 4 bases and J by 0 bases, with 7 bases left in between. Germline V gene lookup returns CDR1 SGHAT and CDR2 FQNNGV. CDR3 nucleotide sequence: TGTGCCAGCAGCTCCCCAAGCTCTGGGGCCAACGTCCTGACTTTC. Residues: CASSSPSSGANVLTF.

The chain's CDR3 is CASSQNLGNEKLFF. CDR3 DNA: TGTGCCAGCAGCCAAAATCTGGGTAATGAAAAACTGTTTTTT. This chain links TRBV4-2 with TRBJ1-4; D gene unclear. The CDR3 runs 14 residues. Looked up from germline, CDR1 is LGHNA and CDR2 is YNFKEQ. Trimming pared 2 bases from V and 4 bases from J, leaving 8 bases between.

This clonotype was observed at least ten times. The chain combines TRBV20-1 with TRBJ1-1; D not certain. The CDR3 is 11 residues long. Trimming cost V 3 bases and J 4 bases, with 6 bases left between them. Germline loops: CDR1 DFQATT, CDR2 SNEGSKA (reference sequence). The CDR3 loop is CSARPRTEAFF. Here the CDR3 DNA reads TGCAGTGCTAGGCCCCGCACTGAAGCTTTCTTT.

Only a few counts were recorded for this clonotype. The chain uses TRBV5-6 and TRBJ2-3, with 7 nucleotides matching TRBD2. V was pared by 4 bases and J by 0 bases, with 11 bases of the junction left unmatched. CDR1 is SGHDT, CDR2 YYEEEE, per germline. CDR3 length: 17 residues. The CDR3 loop is CASSLNLLALSTDTQYF. The CDR3, as DNA: TGTGCCAGCAGCCTAAATTTACTAGCGCTTAGCACAGATACGCAGTATTTT.

This clonotype appeared a few times. For the CDR3, the DNA is TGTGCCAGCAGTTACTCTACCTGGGCTTTTCCTGCGACAGGGAGAACAGATACGCAGTATTTT. Amino acid sequence: CASSYSTWAFPATGRTDTQYF. J is TRBJ2-3 and V is TRBV6-5; 7 positions agree with TRBD1. The germline V gene has CDR1 MNHEY and CDR2 SVGAGI. V lost 0 bases, J lost 3 bases, and 21 bases stayed unmatched. CDR3 length: 21 amino acids.

J is TRBJ1-4 and V is TRBV21-1; the table names TRBD1, a call not compared with the DNA. TRBV21-1 has pseudogene status. The CDR3 runs to 15 residues. CDR3 nucleotide sequence: TGTGCCAGCTATCCTTTCGGGACAGTAAATGAAAAACTGTTTTTT. Its protein product is CASYPFGTVNEKLFF.

This clonotype was observed at least ten times. The CDR3 loop reads CASSPGRARAQYF. Written as DNA, the CDR3 is TGTGCCAGCAGCCCCGGCAGGGCAAGGGCCCAGTACTTC. V usage is TRBV7-6 and J usage is TRBJ2-5; D perhaps matches TRBD1 (5 bases). With 5 bases removed from V and 9 bases from J, the gap between germline ends came to 16 bases. From germline, CDR1 is SGHVS and CDR2 FNYEAQ. This CDR3 is built from 13 residues.

On this clonotype: A much larger clone differs by one base, so this may be a read error. In DNA form, the CDR3 reads TGTGCCAGCAGCCCCCAGGGGGGGCTTGGGACTGAAGCTTTCTTT. The encoded protein is CASSPQGGLGTEAFF. The chain links TRBV7-9 to TRBJ1-1; TRBD1 matches at 7 bases. The V gene end was trimmed by 5 bases and the J gene end by 5 bases; junction bases not matched to a gene: 11. The germline gives CDR1 SEHNR, CDR2 FQNEAQ (reference sequence). The CDR3 contains 15 residues.

This clonotype was found a few times. The V gene is TRBV5-1, the J gene TRBJ2-3; 9 positions match TRBD2. CDR1 is SGHRS and CDR2 is YFSETQ in the germline V gene. V lost 0 bases and J lost 4; bases outside the gene matches: 6. The CDR3 runs 16 residues. CDR3 loop: CASSLGASGVPDTQYF. CDR3 nucleotide sequence: TGCGCCAGCAGCTTGGGGGCTAGCGGGGTCCCAGATACGCAGTATTTT.

The chain couples TRBV7-9 to TRBJ2-1; 11 bases line up with TRBD2. Unmatched junction bases numbered 9, after V lost 1 base and J lost 7 bases. The CDR3 consists of 17 residues. Looked up from germline, CDR1 is SEHNR and CDR2 is FQNEAQ (reference sequence). The CDR3 region is CASSLVVAGGPGNEQFF. CDR3 sequence (DNA): TGTGCCAGCAGCTTAGTAGTAGCGGGAGGGCCCGGGAATGAGCAGTTCTTC.

The chain combines TRBV5-4 with TRBJ2-3; 7 nucleotides match TRBD1. The CDR3 totals 15 residues. Germline V CDR1 and CDR2: SGHNT, YYREEE (reference sequence). The ends lost 1 base at V and 2 bases at J; junction bases unmatched: 4. As DNA, the CDR3 is TGTGCCAGCAGCTTGTCCGGGACAGACACAGATACGCAGTATTTT. This codes for CASSLSGTDTDTQYF.